This is a list of T cell receptor beta chains from one sample in a study of technical replicates of blood from a few donors. Assay: immunoSEQ multiplex PCR; the TCRdb copy retains only in-frame clones and omits some. In the table there are roughly 60,000 clones, approximately 86% of which are singletons. The sample consisted of PBMCs. The receptors stem from a human donor in good health. Some clones in this sample may be carry-over from other donors' samples. The CDR3 runs from the conserved cysteine through the conserved F or W. The D gene is left open where the match is weak. Some rows have no size entry. The others give once, few or many, or a class for an expanded clone.

V gene,clone size,J gene,D gene,CDR3 protein,CDR3 DNA
TRBV13,NA,TRBJ2-7,TRBD2,CASSLVSSGGFKYEQYF,TGTGCCAGCAGCTTAGTCTCTAGCGGGGGCTTTAAATACGAGCAGTACTTC
TRBV11-3,few,TRBJ1-4,NA,CASSRRSNEKLFF,TGTGCCAGCAGTAGACGGAGTAATGAAAAACTGTTTTTT
TRBV6-5,NA,TRBJ2-1,TRBD2,CASSYLAGGDNEQFF,TGTGCCAGCAGTTACTTAGCGGGGGGGGACAATGAGCAGTTCTTC
TRBV20-1,few,TRBJ1-2,NA,CSASQGDGYTF,TGCAGTGCTTCGCAAGGGGATGGCTACACCTTC
TRBV6-4,NA,TRBJ2-1,TRBD1,CASSEYRGRYNEQFF,TGTGCCAGCAGCGAGTACAGGGGGCGTTACAATGAGCAGTTCTTC
TRBV5-4,NA,TRBJ1-4,TRBD1,CASSGPPGGSPEKLFF,TGTGCCAGCAGCGGACCTCCAGGGGGCTCTCCTGAAAAACTGTTTTTT
TRBV7-2,NA,TRBJ2-7,TRBD1,CASSARQGEQYF,TGTGCCAGCAGCGCCCGACAGGGGGAGCAGTACTTC
TRBV18,NA,TRBJ2-3,NA,CASSPVDSADTQYF,TGTGCCAGCTCACCAGTGGACTCGGCAGATACGCAGTATTTT
TRBV7-8,once,TRBJ2-5,NA,CASSSPGWTQYF,TGTGCCAGCAGCTCCCCAGGATGGACCCAGTACTTC
TRBV14,NA,TRBJ2-5,NA,CASSQGLLLAQYF,TGTGCCAGCAGCCAAGGACTCCTACTGGCCCAGTACTTC
TRBV7-2,NA,TRBJ2-7,NA,CASSLGQQGGLTYEQYF,TGTGCCAGCAGCTTAGGGCAACAGGGGGGGTTGACTTACGAGCAGTACTTC
TRBV5-1,NA,TRBJ2-5,TRBD2,CASSLQRGGYQETQYF,TGCGCCAGCAGCTTGCAACGGGGGGGGTACCAAGAGACCCAGTACTTC
TRBV11-2,NA,TRBJ1-5,TRBD1,CASSPDRGSNQPQHF,TGTGCCAGCAGCCCGGACAGGGGCAGCAATCAGCCCCAGCATTTT
TRBV5-1,NA,TRBJ2-7,NA,CASSPRVRSYEQYF,TGCGCCAGCAGCCCCCGTGTGCGCTCCTACGAGCAGTACTTC
TRBV6-4,few,TRBJ2-3,NA,CASSDKGSTDTQYF,TGTGCCAGCAGTGATAAGGGGTCCACAGATACGCAGTATTTT